This TCR beta chain was recorded in a study of Ad26.COV2.S vaccination and SARS-CoV-2 variants. Study overall: Once or twice, 56 days apart, Ad26.COV2.S was delivered intramuscularly. Study-wide results and caveats: Higher spike-specific TCR breadth was found in vaccine recipients than in placebo recipients. There was a possibility that the TCR breadth and depth analyses underestimated total T cell responses.

Measured with immunoSEQ multiplex PCR; TCRdb has only the in-frame clones, and not every one. This table has a few hundred thousand clones, approximately 92% appearing once. With respect to this clone: As yet, its antigen is unknown.

Germline V lookup: CDR1 KGHSH, CDR2 LQKENI. The CDR3 loop spans 14 amino acids. Losses at the gene ends were 3 bases for V and 5 bases for J; bases not matched to a gene: 7. Noted treatment: around 19 received Ad26.COV2.S at low or high dose, single or two shots; several received placebo; per-sample allocation not given. Day 63 after the first injection of vaccine or placebo was the sampling time. The sample in question was peripheral blood, obtained in a trial of Ad26.COV2.S vaccine versus placebo. This chain links TRBV18 with TRBJ2-7; 7 bases match TRBD1. The sequence was obtained from a person aged 18-65 years who received the Ad26.COV2.S COVID-19 vaccine or a placebo. In nucleotides, the CDR3 is TGTGCCAGCTCACCCGGTCTGCAGGGGGACGAGCAGTACTTC. It translates to CASSPGLQGDEQYF. Together with reference TRBV18 and TRBJ2-7, the CDR3 gives the full variable domain: NAGVMQNPRHLVRRRGQEARLRCSPMKGHSHVYWYRQLPEEGLKFMVYLQKENIIDESGMPKERFSAEFPKEGPSILRIQQVVRGDSAAYFCASSPGLQGDEQYFGPGTRLTVT.